These 24 T cell receptor beta chains originate from one sample sequenced in a study of beta chain features in type 1 diabetes (dated by TCRdb to 2016 to 2018). The receptor library was made with the immunoSEQ multiplex PCR assay. The entire amount of isolated RNA was reverse transcribed using the High Capacity cDNA Reverse Transcription Kit, so the sequenced TCRB transcripts were expressed ones. Not all clones reach the TCRdb copy of this immuneACCESS table, which keeps in-frame sequences only. Checked studies attribute under half of the gap to unresolved V genes and leave the rest unexplained. For this sample the table gives some 150,000 clones, of which about 44% were detected only once. Together, the top ten hold under 0.45% of the sample. Sequenced input: Tregs from blood. This specimen's cell subset or site label, interpreted: regulatory CD4+ T cells. These receptors were obtained from a man in his late teens or twenties in good health.

V and J are TRBV2 and TRBJ2-5; 10 bases line up with TRBD2. The germline CDR1 and CDR2 sequences are SNHLY and FYNNEI. The CDR3 is 17 amino acids. V was clipped by 4 bases and J by 4 bases; unmatched bases: 12. The CDR3 DNA sequence: TGTGCCAGCAGTGGGGCTAGCGGGGGAGGTTGGGGAGAGACCCAGTACTTC. It translates to CASSGASGGGWGETQYF.

This chain joins TRBV12-5 and TRBJ2-2; 9 bases are a match to TRBD1. Per the germline V gene, CDR1 is LGHNT and CDR2 is FRNRAP. The junction had 10 bases not matched to a gene; V was cut back by 5 bases and J by 3 bases. There are 17 residues in the CDR3. CDR3 region: CASGRAPGQGDTGELFF. As DNA, the CDR3 is TGTGCTAGTGGTCGAGCCCCGGGACAGGGAGACACCGGGGAGCTGTTTTTT.

This clone was found a few times. CDR3 in amino acids: CASQRQGDYGYTF. The CDR3 DNA is TGTGCCAGCCAGAGACAGGGGGACTATGGCTACACCTTC. The chain carries TRBV7-9 and TRBJ1-2, with 9 bases lining up with TRBD1. This CDR3 has 13 residues. CDR1 and CDR2 from the germline V gene are SEHNR and FQNEAQ (reference sequence). Losses at the gene ends were 8 bases for V and 3 bases for J; bases not matched to a gene: 4.

This clone turned up a few times. The chain joins TRBV7-2 to TRBJ2-1; no clear D. The germline V gene encodes CDR1 SGHTA and CDR2 FQGNSA. Trimming stripped 5 bases from V and 7 bases from J, with 9 bases between. This CDR3 comprises 12 residues. For the CDR3, the DNA is TGTGCCAGCAGCCCCGCTGAGAATGAGCAGTTCTTC. It codes for CASSPAENEQFF.

The genes are TRBV19 and TRBJ1-2, with 7 bases identical to TRBD1. CDR3 length equals 15 residues. Looked up from germline, CDR1 is LNHDA and CDR2 is SQIVND (reference sequence). The V gene end was trimmed by 3 bases and the J gene end by 5 bases; junction bases not matched to a gene: 9. The CDR3 region is CASSMGGQLFYGYTF. CDR3 DNA: TGTGCCAGTAGTATGGGGGGACAGCTCTTTTATGGCTACACCTTC.

This clone has more than one count but fewer than ten. The CDR3 coding sequence is TGTGCCAGCAAAAAGGGCGGGATCCTTTCCTACAATGAGCAGTTCTTC. This codes for CASKKGGILSYNEQFF. The V gene is TRBV2, the J gene TRBJ2-1, with a tentative D call TRBD2 (6 bases). Trimming stripped 7 bases from V and 1 base from J, with 17 bases between. CDR1 and CDR2 from the germline V gene are SNHLY and FYNNEI. This CDR3 is 16 amino acids long.

The chain employs TRBV4-2 and TRBJ2-7; possible D gene TRBD1, 5 bases. The germline V and J ends were trimmed by 1 base and 3 bases, with 10 bases remaining between them. Germline V gene sequence: CDR1 LGHNA, CDR2 YNFKEQ. The CDR3 is 14 residues long. The CDR3 nucleotides are TGTGCCAGCAGCCAAGCTGGACAATACTACGAGCAGTACTTC. Translating it yields CASSQAGQYYEQYF.

The chain is built from TRBV7-2 and TRBJ2-1; 10 bases fit TRBD2. The CDR3 sequence is 15 residues long. V lost 5 bases and J lost 4; bases outside the gene matches: 5. CDR1 and CDR2 from the germline V gene are SGHTA and FQGNSA. The CDR3 loop reads CASSPGLAVYNEQFF. The CDR3 DNA sequence: TGTGCCAGCAGCCCCGGACTAGCGGTATACAATGAGCAGTTCTTC.

The gene calls are TRBV4-1 and TRBJ2-5; TRBD1 aligns across 9 bases. After removal of 6 bases from V and 5 bases from J, the junction contained 10 bases not matched to a gene. CDR3 length: 15 residues. The germline CDR1 and CDR2 sequences are MGHRA and YSYEKL. CDR3 coding DNA: TGCGCCAGCAGGTCAATTGGACAGGGGCGGGAGACCCAGTACTTC. Amino acid sequence: CASRSIGQGRETQYF.

A single count supports this clone. J is TRBJ2-2 and V is TRBV6-1; 7 positions agree with TRBD2. Per germline, CDR1 MNHNS and CDR2 SASEGT. The junction had 10 bases not matched to a gene; V was cut back by 8 bases and J by 4 bases. The CDR3 extends over 15 amino acids. This chain's CDR3 is CASLHGEGSTGELFF. CDR3 coding DNA: TGTGCCAGCTTACATGGGGAGGGATCCACCGGGGAGCTGTTTTTT.

Comments on this clone: Sequence at one end of the junction differs from germline and may be a read error. Other DNA sequences in this sample translate to the same CDR3. This sequence joins TRBV7-9 and TRBJ1-2; D remains unclear. CDR1 is SEHNR and CDR2 is FQNEAQ in the germline V gene (reference sequence). The CDR3 extends over 10 amino acids. CDR3 DNA sequence: TGCGCCAGCACGGAGGATGGCTACACCTTC. Translating gives CASTEDGYTF.

This clone has more than one count but fewer than ten. V gene TRBV7-2 combines with J gene TRBJ2-6; D is undetermined. The V end was cut by 5 bases, the J end by 1 base, with 12 bases between. CDR1 is SGHTA and CDR2 is FQGNSA in the germline V gene. The CDR3 loop spans 16 amino acids. The CDR3 DNA sequence: TGTGCCAGCAGCCCCACAGCTTCTTCTGGGGCCAACGTCCTGACTTTC. Amino acids: CASSPTASSGANVLTF.

This chain connects TRBV10-1 to TRBJ2-5, with 12 bases matching TRBD2. The CDR3 runs to 20 residues. The germline V gene encodes CDR1 WNHNN and CDR2 SYGVQD (reference sequence). J lost 0 bases, V lost 4 bases, and 15 bases had no gene match. The CDR3 here is CASSGPPGLAGLLDQETQYF. CDR3 DNA sequence: TGCGCCAGCAGTGGACCTCCGGGACTAGCGGGTCTTCTCGACCAAGAGACCCAGTACTTC.

This clone has only a few counts. The V call is TRBV6-5, the J call TRBJ2-5; D not certain. CDR3 length: 16 residues. V lost 2 bases to trimming and J lost 5 bases, with 18 bases between them. Per the germline V gene, CDR1 is MNHEY and CDR2 is SVGAGI. CDR3 DNA sequence: TGTGCCAGCAGTTACCTTTCCGGCGCCAAGAGGGAGACCCAGTACTTC. Its protein is CASSYLSGAKRETQYF.

The chain joins TRBV9 to TRBJ2-2, with D perhaps matching TRBD1 (6 bases). Germline lookup yields CDR1 SGDLS and CDR2 YYNGEE. This CDR3 is 15 amino acids long. The V end was cut by 0 bases, the J end by 8 bases, with 14 bases between. CDR3 sequence reads: CASSVETGFLGELFF. DNA for the CDR3: TGTGCCAGCAGCGTAGAGACAGGTTTTTTGGGGGAGCTGTTTTTT. The variable domain in full, completed from reference TRBV9 and TRBJ2-2, reads DSGVTQTPKHLITATGQRVTLRCSPRSGDLSVYWYQQSLDQGLQFLIQYYNGEERAKGNILERFSAQQFPDLHSELNLSSLELGDSALYFCASSVETGFLGELFFGEGSRLTVL.

This sequence joins TRBV7-9 and TRBJ1-2; weak D call: TRBD1 (5 bases). The CDR3 extends over 16 amino acids. V gave up 1 base and J gave up 4 bases, with 16 bases separating them. Looked up from germline, CDR1 is SEHNR and CDR2 is FQNEAQ (reference sequence). Written as DNA, the CDR3 is TGTGCCAGCAGCTTAGAGGTGGGCAGCCAGGGCTATGGCTACACCTTC. Its protein product is CASSLEVGSQGYGYTF.

This clone has more than one count but fewer than ten. The V call is TRBV30, the J call TRBJ2-4; D possibly corresponds to TRBD2 (7 bases). Germline V CDR1 and CDR2: GTSNPN, SVGIG (reference sequence). This CDR3 comprises 15 residues. Trimming removed 0 bases at V and 13 bases at J, with 22 bases between. The CDR3: CAWSVLGGHWKKQYF. CDR3 bases: TGTGCCTGGAGTGTACTGGGGGGGCATTGGAAGAAACAGTACTTC. Combining the CDR3 with reference TRBV30 and TRBJ2-4 gives the whole variable domain SQTIHQWPATLVQPVGSPLSLECTVEGTSNPNLYWYRQAAGRGLQLLFYSVGIGQISSEVPQNLSASRPQDRQFILSSKKLLLSDSGFYLCAWSVLGGHWKKQYFGAGTRLSVL.

This chain connects TRBV14 to TRBJ2-6; 7 nucleotides align to TRBD2. V dropped 4 bases and J dropped 0; count of bases not matched to a gene: 3. The CDR3 has 16 amino acids. Germline V gene sequence: CDR1 SGHDN, CDR2 FVKESK. DNA for the CDR3: TGTGCCAGCAGCCGGTGGACTAGCTCTGGGGCCAACGTCCTGACTTTC. It encodes CASSRWTSSGANVLTF.

The rearrangement joins TRBV5-1 to TRBJ2-3; D is perhaps TRBD1 (6 bases). This CDR3 contains 14 residues. The germline CDR1 and CDR2 sequences are SGHRS and YFSETQ. V lost 0 bases to trimming and J lost 7 bases, with 12 bases between them. The CDR3 is CASSLDRVGNTQYF. CDR3 nucleotide sequence: TGCGCCAGCAGCTTGGACAGGGTTGGGAATACGCAGTATTTT. The full variable domain, with the rest looked up from reference TRBV5-1 and TRBJ2-3, is KAGVTQTPRYLIKTRGQQVTLSCSPISGHRSVSWYQQTPGQGLQFLFEYFSETQRNKGNFPGRFSGRQFSNSRSEMNVSTLELGDSALYLCASSLDRVGNTQYFGPGTRLTVL.

The chain employs TRBV2 and TRBJ2-5, with TRBD2 identical over 7 bases. This CDR3 comprises 15 residues. V shed 7 bases, J shed 0 bases, and the junction held 8 bases outside the gene matches. In germline, CDR1 is SNHLY, CDR2 FYNNEI. CDR3 nucleotides: TGTGCCAGCACCCTTTCCGGGACTAACCAAGAGACCCAGTACTTC. Protein: CASTLSGTNQETQYF.

The J gene is TRBJ2-5, the V gene TRBV20-1, with a tentative D call TRBD1 (6 bases). The CDR3 consists of 11 residues. Germline CDR1 reads DFQATT; CDR2 reads SNEGSKA (reference sequence). The CDR3 nucleotides read TGCTTAACAGGGTACCAAGAGACCCAGTACTTC. It is translated as CLTGYQETQYF.

This clone turned up a few times. The rearrangement uses TRBV5-1 and TRBJ1-1; 9 positions agree with TRBD1. This CDR3 has 16 amino acids. The ends lost 4 bases at V and 4 bases at J; junction bases unmatched: 11. Per germline, CDR1 SGHRS and CDR2 YFSETQ. The CDR3 sequence: CASSQDGTGMITEAFF. DNA of the CDR3: TGCGCCAGCAGCCAGGACGGGACAGGGATGATCACTGAAGCTTTCTTT. Filled out from reference TRBV5-1 and TRBJ1-1, the complete variable domain reads KAGVTQTPRYLIKTRGQQVTLSCSPISGHRSVSWYQQTPGQGLQFLFEYFSETQRNKGNFPGRFSGRQFSNSRSEMNVSTLELGDSALYLCASSQDGTGMITEAFFGQGTRLTVV.

This clone came up a few times. This chain links TRBV7-2 with TRBJ1-6, with D uncertain. The CDR3 is 15 residues long. Deletions cut 0 bases from V and 9 bases from J, with 12 bases between. Germline assignment: CDR1 SGHTA and CDR2 FQGNSA. The CDR3 nucleotides read TGTGCCAGCAGCTTAGCGAAGTACATTGGTTCACCCCTCCACTTT. Translation gives CASSLAKYIGSPLHF.

V usage is TRBV2 and J usage is TRBJ1-2; 9 nucleotides agree with TRBD1. V trimming: 8 bases; J trimming: 8 bases; junction bases outside the gene matches: 9. The CDR3 spans 13 residues. Germline values: CDR1 SNHLY, CDR2 FYNNEI. CDR3 in DNA: TGTGCCAGCGGGGGACAGGGAGGTCTCGGCTACACCTTC. Encoded protein: CASGGQGGLGYTF.